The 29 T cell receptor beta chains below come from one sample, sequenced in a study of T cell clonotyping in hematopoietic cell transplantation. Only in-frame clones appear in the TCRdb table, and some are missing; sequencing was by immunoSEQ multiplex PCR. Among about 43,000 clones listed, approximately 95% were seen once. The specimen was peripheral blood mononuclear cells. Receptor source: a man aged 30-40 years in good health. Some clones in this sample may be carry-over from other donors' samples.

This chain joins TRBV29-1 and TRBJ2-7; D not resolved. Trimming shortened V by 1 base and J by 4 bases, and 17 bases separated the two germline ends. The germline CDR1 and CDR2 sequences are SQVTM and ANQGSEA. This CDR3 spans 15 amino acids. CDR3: CSVEVPTPTTYEQYF. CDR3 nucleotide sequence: TGCAGCGTTGAAGTCCCCACCCCTACTACATACGAGCAGTACTTC.

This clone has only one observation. Here the CDR3 DNA reads TGCGCCAGCAGGTCAGGGCCGGAGAACACTGAAGCTTTCTTT. Translated: CASRSGPENTEAFF. The genes are TRBV5-1 and TRBJ1-1, with D tentatively TRBD1 (5 bases). Per the germline V gene, CDR1 is SGHRS and CDR2 is YFSETQ. The CDR3 consists of 14 residues. The ends were cut back, 5 bases at V and 1 base at J, with 12 bases in the middle.

Written as DNA, the CDR3 is TGTGCCAGCAGTTACTCGACGAACAGGGCAGGCGAGCAGTACTTC. The encoded protein is CASSYSTNRAGEQYF. This chain uses TRBV6-5 with TRBJ2-7, with a weak D call TRBD1 (6 bases). Germline assignment: CDR1 MNHEY and CDR2 SVGAGI. Deletions cut 0 bases from V and 6 bases from J, with 15 bases between. This CDR3 has 15 residues.

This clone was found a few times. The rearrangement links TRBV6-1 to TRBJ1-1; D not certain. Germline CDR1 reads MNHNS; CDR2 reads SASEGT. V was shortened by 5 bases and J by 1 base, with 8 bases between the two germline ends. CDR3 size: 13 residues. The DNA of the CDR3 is TGTGCCAGCAGTCAAAACTGGAACACTGAAGCTTTCTTT. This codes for CASSQNWNTEAFF.

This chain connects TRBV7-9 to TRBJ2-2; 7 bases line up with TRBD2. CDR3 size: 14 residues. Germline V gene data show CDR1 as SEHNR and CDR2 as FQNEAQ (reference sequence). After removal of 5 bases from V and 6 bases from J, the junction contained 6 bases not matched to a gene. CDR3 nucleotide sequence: TGTGCCAGCAGCGCCCGACTAGCCCCCGGGGAGCTGTTTTTT. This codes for CASSARLAPGELFF.

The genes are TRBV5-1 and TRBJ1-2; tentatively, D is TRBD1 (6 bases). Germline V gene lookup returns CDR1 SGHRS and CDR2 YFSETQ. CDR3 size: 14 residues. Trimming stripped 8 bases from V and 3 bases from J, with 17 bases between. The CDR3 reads CASSRDNSDYGYTF. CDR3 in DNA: TGCGCCAGTTCCAGGGACAACTCGGACTATGGCTACACCTTC.

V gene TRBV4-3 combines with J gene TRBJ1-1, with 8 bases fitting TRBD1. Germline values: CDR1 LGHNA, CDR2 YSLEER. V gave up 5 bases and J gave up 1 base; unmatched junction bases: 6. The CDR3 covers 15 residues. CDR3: CASSAGGAGNTEAFF. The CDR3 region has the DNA TGCGCCAGCAGCGCAGGGGGCGCGGGGAACACTGAAGCTTTCTTT.

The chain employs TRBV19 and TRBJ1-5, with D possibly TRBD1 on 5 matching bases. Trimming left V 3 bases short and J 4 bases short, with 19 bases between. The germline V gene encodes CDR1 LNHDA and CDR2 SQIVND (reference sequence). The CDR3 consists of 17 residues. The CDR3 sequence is CASSIGSKGEGNQPQHF. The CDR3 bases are TGTGCCAGTAGTATCGGATCAAAGGGAGAGGGGAATCAGCCCCAGCATTTT.

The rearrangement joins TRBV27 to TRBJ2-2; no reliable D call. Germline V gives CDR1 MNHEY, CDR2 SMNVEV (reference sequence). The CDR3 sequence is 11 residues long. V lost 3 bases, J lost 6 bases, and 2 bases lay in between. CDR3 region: CASSFAGELFF. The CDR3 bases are TGTGCCAGCAGTTTTGCCGGGGAGCTGTTTTTT.

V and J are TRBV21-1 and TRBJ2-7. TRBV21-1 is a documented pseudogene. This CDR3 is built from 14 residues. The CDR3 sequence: CASSKVRTSLRQYF. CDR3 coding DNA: TGTGCCAGCAGCAAAGTCCGGACGTCTTTGAGGCAGTACTTC.

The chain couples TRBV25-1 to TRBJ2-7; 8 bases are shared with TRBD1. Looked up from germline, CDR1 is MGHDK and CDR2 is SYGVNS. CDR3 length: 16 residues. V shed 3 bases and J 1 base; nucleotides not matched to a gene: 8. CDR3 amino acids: CASSDISGTGSYEQYF. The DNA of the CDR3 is TGTGCCAGCAGTGACATCTCCGGGACAGGTTCCTACGAGCAGTACTTC.

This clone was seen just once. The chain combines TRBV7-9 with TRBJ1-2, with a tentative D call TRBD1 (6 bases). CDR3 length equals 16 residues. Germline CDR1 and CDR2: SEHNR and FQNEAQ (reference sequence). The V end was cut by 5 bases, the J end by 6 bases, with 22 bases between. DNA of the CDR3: TGTGCCAGCAGCCCTCCGGCCGTACAGGGTGGGCATGGCTACACCTTC. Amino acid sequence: CASSPPAVQGGHGYTF.

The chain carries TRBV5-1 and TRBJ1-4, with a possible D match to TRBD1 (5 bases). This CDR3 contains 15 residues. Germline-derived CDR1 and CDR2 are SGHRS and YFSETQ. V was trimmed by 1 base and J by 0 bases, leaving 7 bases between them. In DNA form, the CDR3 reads TGCGCCAGCAGCTTGTCGACAGCAACTAATGAAAAACTGTTTTTT. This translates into CASSLSTATNEKLFF.

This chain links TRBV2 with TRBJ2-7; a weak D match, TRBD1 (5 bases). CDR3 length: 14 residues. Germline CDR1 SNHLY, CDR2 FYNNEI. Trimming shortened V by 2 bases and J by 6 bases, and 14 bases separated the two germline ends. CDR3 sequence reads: CASSERGARAEQYF. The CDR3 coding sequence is TGTGCCAGCAGTGAAAGAGGTGCCAGGGCCGAGCAGTACTTC.

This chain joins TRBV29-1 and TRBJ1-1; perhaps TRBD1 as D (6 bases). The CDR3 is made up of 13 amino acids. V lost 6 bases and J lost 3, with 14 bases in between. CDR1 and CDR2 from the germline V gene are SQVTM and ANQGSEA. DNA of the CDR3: TGCAGCGTACGAACAGCAGGGGACACTGAAGCTTTCTTT. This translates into CSVRTAGDTEAFF.

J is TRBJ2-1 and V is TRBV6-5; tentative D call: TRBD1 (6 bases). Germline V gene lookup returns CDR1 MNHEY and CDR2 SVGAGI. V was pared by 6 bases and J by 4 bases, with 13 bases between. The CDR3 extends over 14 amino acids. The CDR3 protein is CASRSLGQYNEQFF. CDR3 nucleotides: TGTGCCAGCAGAAGCCTCGGACAGTACAATGAGCAGTTCTTC.

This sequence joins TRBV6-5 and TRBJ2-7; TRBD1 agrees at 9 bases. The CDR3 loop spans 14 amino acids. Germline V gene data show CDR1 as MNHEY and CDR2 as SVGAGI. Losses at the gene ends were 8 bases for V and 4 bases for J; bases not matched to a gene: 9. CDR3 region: CASGSGTGIYEQYF. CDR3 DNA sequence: TGTGCCAGCGGATCCGGGACAGGGATTTACGAGCAGTACTTC.

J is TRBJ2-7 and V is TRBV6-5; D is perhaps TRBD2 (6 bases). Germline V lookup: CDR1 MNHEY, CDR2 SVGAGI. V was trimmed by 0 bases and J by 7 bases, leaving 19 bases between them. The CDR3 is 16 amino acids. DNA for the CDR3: TGTGCCAGCAGTTACTCTATTGCAGGGAGGTTGGATGAGCAGTACTTC. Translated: CASSYSIAGRLDEQYF.

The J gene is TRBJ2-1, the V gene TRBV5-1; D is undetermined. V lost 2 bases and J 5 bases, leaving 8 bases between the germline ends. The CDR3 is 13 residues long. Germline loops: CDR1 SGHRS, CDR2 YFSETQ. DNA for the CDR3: TGCGCCAGCAGCTTTAGTCTCGACAATGAGCAGTTCTTC. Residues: CASSFSLDNEQFF.

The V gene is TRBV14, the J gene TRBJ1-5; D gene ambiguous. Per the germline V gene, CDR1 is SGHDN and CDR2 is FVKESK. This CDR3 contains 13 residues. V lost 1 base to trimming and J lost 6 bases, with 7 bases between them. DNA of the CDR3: TGTGCCAGCAGCCAAGGACGAGGTCAGCCCCAGCATTTT. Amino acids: CASSQGRGQPQHF.

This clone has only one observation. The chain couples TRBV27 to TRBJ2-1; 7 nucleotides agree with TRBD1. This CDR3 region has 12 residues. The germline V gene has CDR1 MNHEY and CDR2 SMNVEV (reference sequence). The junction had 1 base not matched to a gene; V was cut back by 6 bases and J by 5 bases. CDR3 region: CASRGQHNEQFF. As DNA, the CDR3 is TGTGCCAGCAGGGGACAGCACAATGAGCAGTTCTTC.

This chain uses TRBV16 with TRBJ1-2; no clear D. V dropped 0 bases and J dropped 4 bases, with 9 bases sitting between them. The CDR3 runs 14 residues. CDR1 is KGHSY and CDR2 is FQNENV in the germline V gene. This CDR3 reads CASSQSWGSYGYTF. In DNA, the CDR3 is TGTGCCAGCAGCCAATCCTGGGGAAGCTATGGCTACACCTTC.

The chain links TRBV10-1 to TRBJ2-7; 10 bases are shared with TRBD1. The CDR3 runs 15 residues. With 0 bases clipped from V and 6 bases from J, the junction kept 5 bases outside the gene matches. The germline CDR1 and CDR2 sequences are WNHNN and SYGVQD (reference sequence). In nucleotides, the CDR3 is TGCGCCAGCAGTGAGTCTCGGACAGGGGGATCCGAGCAGTACTTC. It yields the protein CASSESRTGGSEQYF.

The CDR3 sequence is CASSGGLEVQSYEQYF. The CDR3, as DNA: TGTGCCAGCAGTGGAGGACTAGAAGTACAGTCCTACGAGCAGTACTTC. The rearrangement links TRBV7-8 to TRBJ2-7; TRBD2 matches 7 bases. V lost 6 bases to trimming and J lost 1 base; unmatched junction nucleotides: 12. The CDR3 consists of 16 residues. Germline V gene lookup returns CDR1 SGHVS and CDR2 FQNEAQ.

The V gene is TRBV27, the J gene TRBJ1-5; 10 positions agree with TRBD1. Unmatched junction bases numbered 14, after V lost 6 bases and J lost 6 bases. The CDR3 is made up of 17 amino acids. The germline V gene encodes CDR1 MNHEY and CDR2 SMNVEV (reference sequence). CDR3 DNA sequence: TGTGCCAGCAGACCGAGGACCGGGACAGGGGTCGCTCAGCCCCAGCATTTT. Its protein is CASRPRTGTGVAQPQHF.

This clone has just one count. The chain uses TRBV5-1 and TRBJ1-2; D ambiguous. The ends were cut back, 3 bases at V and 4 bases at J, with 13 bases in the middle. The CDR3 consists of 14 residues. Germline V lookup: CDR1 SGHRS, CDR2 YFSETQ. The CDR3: CASSSPRTGYGYTF. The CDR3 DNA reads TGCGCCAGCAGCTCCCCCCGGACGGGCTATGGCTACACCTTC.

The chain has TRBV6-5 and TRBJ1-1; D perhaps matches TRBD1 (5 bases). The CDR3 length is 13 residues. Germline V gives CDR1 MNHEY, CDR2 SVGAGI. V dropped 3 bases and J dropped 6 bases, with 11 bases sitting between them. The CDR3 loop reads CASSYSGRAEAFF. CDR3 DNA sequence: TGTGCCAGCAGTTATTCGGGGCGGGCTGAAGCTTTCTTT.

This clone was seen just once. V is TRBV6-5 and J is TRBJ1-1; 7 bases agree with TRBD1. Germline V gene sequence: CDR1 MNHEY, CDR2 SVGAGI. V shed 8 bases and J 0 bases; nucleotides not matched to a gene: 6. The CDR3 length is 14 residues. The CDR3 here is CASRDRAMNTEAFF. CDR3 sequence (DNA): TGTGCCAGCCGTGACAGGGCCATGAACACTGAAGCTTTCTTT.

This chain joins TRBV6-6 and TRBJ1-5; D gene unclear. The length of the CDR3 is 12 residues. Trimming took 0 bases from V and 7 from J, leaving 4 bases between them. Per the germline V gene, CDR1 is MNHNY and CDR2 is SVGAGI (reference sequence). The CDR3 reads CASSYSSQPQHF. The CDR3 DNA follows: TGTGCCAGCAGTTACTCTTCACAGCCCCAGCATTTT.